These 18 T cell receptor beta chains share one sample of origin, sequenced in a study of blood T cells in healthy people across ages. A second PCR, run for about 7 to 11 cycles, used a sample-barcoded 5' primer plus a J-beta primer mix. MiXCR was run by TCRdb on the 5' RACE reads, yielding one entry per CDR3 protein. The table lists about 680,000 distinct CDR3 sequences, roughly 49% of them singletons. The sample consisted of blood. Every receptor here comes from a woman aged 55-70 years in good health.

This clonotype was counted a few times. This chain connects TRBV11-1 to TRBJ2-1; 9 bases line up with TRBD1. V gave up 1 base and J gave up 7 bases; unmatched junction bases: 8. Per the germline V gene, CDR1 is SGHAT and CDR2 is FQDESV (reference sequence). The CDR3 has 16 amino acids. Written as DNA, the CDR3 is TGTGCCAGCAGCTTAGTCCCCGGGACAGGGTGGAATGAGCAGTTCTTC. Translation gives CASSLVPGTGWNEQFF.

V is TRBV24-1 and J is TRBJ2-3; tentative D call: TRBD1 (6 bases). Germline V gene lookup returns CDR1 KGHDR and CDR2 SFDVKD. V lost 3 bases, J lost 4 bases, and 13 bases lay in between. The length of the CDR3 is 15 residues. CDR3 protein: CATSDAGRGADTQYF. The CDR3 DNA reads TGTGCCACCAGTGATGCGGGCAGGGGCGCAGATACGCAGTATTTT.

This chain uses TRBV20-1 with TRBJ2-7, with 9 bases lining up with TRBD1. Germline V CDR1 and CDR2: DFQATT, SNEGSKA (reference sequence). The V and J ends lost 3 bases and 2 bases, in that order; junction bases with no gene match: 8. The CDR3 has 15 amino acids. This CDR3 reads CSARGDRGSAYEQYF. CDR3 in DNA: TGCAGTGCTAGGGGTGACAGGGGGTCGGCCTACGAGCAGTACTTC.

The chain carries TRBV28 and TRBJ2-2; D might be TRBD2 (6 bases). Trimming left V 6 bases short and J 5 bases short, with 19 bases between. The CDR3 is 16 residues long. The germline V gene encodes CDR1 MDHEN and CDR2 SYDVKM. The chain's CDR3 is CASSAPAGPRTGELFF. The CDR3 nucleotides are TGTGCCAGCAGCGCCCCCGCGGGGCCACGTACCGGGGAGCTGTTTTTT.

V usage is TRBV25-1 and J usage is TRBJ2-5; D possibly corresponds to TRBD1 (7 bases). V shed 7 bases and J shed 5 bases, with 14 bases lying between them. Germline lookup yields CDR1 MGHDK and CDR2 SYGVNS. The CDR3 runs to 13 residues. CDR3 loop: CASTPAGGETQYF. The CDR3 nucleotides read TGTGCCAGCACCCCAGCAGGGGGGGAGACCCAGTACTTC.

V is TRBV4-3 and J is TRBJ2-5, with 7 positions matching TRBD1. This CDR3 has 15 residues. V lost 1 base to trimming and J lost 0 bases; unmatched junction nucleotides: 2. Per germline, CDR1 LGHNA and CDR2 YSLEER. The DNA for the CDR3 is TGCGCCAGCAGCCAAGTGACAGGGTACCAAGAGACCCAGTACTTC. The encoded protein is CASSQVTGYQETQYF.

This clonotype appeared a single time. The gene calls are TRBV7-6 and TRBJ2-1; the match to TRBD2 covers 12 bases. Germline lookup yields CDR1 SGHVS and CDR2 FNYEAQ. The CDR3 runs 17 residues. V dropped 1 base and J dropped 4; count of bases not matched to a gene: 5. CDR3 in amino acids: CASSLDIGTSGYNEQFF. The CDR3 bases are TGTGCCAGCAGCTTAGACATCGGGACTAGCGGGTACAATGAGCAGTTCTTC.

The chain uses TRBV20-1 and TRBJ2-1, with a possible D match to TRBD2 (6 bases). The length of the CDR3 is 14 residues. Trimming took 3 bases from V and 6 from J, leaving 15 bases between them. The germline V gene has CDR1 DFQATT and CDR2 SNEGSKA (reference sequence). The CDR3 DNA sequence: TGCAGTGCTAGTTCGCTAGCGTCCAGCAATGAGCAGTTCTTC. Translating it yields CSASSLASSNEQFF.

V gene TRBV29-1 combines with J gene TRBJ1-2; D is unresolved. The CDR3 consists of 16 residues. Germline V gene lookup returns CDR1 SQVTM and CDR2 ANQGSEA. Deletions cut 4 bases from V and 8 bases from J, with 26 bases between. CDR3: CSVAWIGPWVAKGYTF. In DNA form, the CDR3 reads TGCAGCGTTGCTTGGATTGGCCCGTGGGTAGCGAAGGGCTACACCTTC.

The chain combines TRBV28 with TRBJ2-7; TRBD1 is a possible D gene (5 bases). Gene TRBJ2-5 matches the end of the DNA better, so the J call may be wrong. Germline-derived CDR1 and CDR2 are MDHEN and SYDVKM. This CDR3 comprises 17 residues. The CDR3: CASSFILGRVGWETQYF. DNA for the CDR3: TGTGCCAGCAGTTTCATTCTCGGCAGGGTTGGTTGGGAGACCCAGTACTTC.

This sequence joins TRBV20-1 and TRBJ2-5; 9 bases are shared with TRBD2. The length of the CDR3 is 16 residues. Trimming at V came to 3 bases and at J to 4 bases, leaving 12 bases not matched to a gene. Germline CDR1 DFQATT, CDR2 SNEGSKA (reference sequence). The CDR3 here is CSASPRVREGRETQYF. In nucleotides, the CDR3 is TGCAGTGCTAGTCCGAGGGTGCGGGAGGGGAGAGAGACCCAGTACTTC.

This clonotype was seen a few times. The gene calls are TRBV6-1 and TRBJ2-7; D might be TRBD1 (6 bases). The CDR3 has 15 residues. The germline CDR1 and CDR2 sequences are MNHNS and SASEGT. The V gene lost 4 bases and the J gene lost 0 bases, with 13 bases spanning the gap. CDR3 bases: TGTGCCAGCAGTGTAGACAGGCGACCCTCCTACGAGCAGTACTTC. Translating it yields CASSVDRRPSYEQYF.

A remark on this clonotype: A much larger clone sits a single nucleotide away, making a read error possible. The V gene is TRBV20-1, the J gene TRBJ2-1, with 9 bases fitting TRBD1. CDR1 is DFQATT and CDR2 is SNEGSKA in the germline V gene (reference sequence). J lost 3 bases, V lost 4 bases, and 13 bases had no gene match. CDR3 length equals 17 residues. The CDR3 protein is CSAMGTGSAGSYNEQFF. The CDR3 DNA is TGCAGTGCTATGGGGACAGGGAGTGCGGGAAGCTACAATGAGCAGTTCTTC.

The gene calls are TRBV28 and TRBJ2-7; D gene ambiguous. V lost 5 bases to trimming and J lost 2 bases, with 16 bases between them. CDR3 length: 15 amino acids. Germline lookup yields CDR1 MDHEN and CDR2 SYDVKM. The CDR3 region has the DNA TGTGCCAGCAGTCCCTCGGGCTATGGGCCCTACGAGCAGTACTTC. Encoded protein: CASSPSGYGPYEQYF.

The chain is built from TRBV7-9 and TRBJ2-3; 7 bases are a match to TRBD1. The germline gives CDR1 SEHNR, CDR2 FQNEAQ (reference sequence). There are 15 residues in the CDR3. V lost 5 bases and J lost 2; bases outside the gene matches: 7. The CDR3 DNA reads as TGTGCCAGCAGCCTCGCGACAGGGCTCACAGATACGCAGTATTTT. Encoded protein: CASSLATGLTDTQYF.

This clonotype was seen a few times. The J gene is TRBJ1-1, the V gene TRBV2, with 8 nucleotides matching TRBD1. The length of the CDR3 is 14 residues. Germline CDR1 SNHLY, CDR2 FYNNEI. The J segment lost 4 bases and the V segment lost 6 bases, leaving 7 bases of the junction unmatched. This chain's CDR3 is CASRVITGGTEAFF. CDR3 DNA: TGTGCCAGCAGAGTAATCACAGGGGGCACTGAAGCTTTCTTT.

To note about this clonotype: This clone may be a read error of a much larger clone one base away. This rearrangement joins TRBV4-2 to TRBJ2-7; D is unclear. Germline V gives CDR1 LGHNA, CDR2 YNFKEQ. This CDR3 comprises 14 residues. The CDR3 DNA reads as TGTGCCAGCAGCCAAGCCCAGTCATCCTACGAGCGGTACTTC. It yields the protein CASSQAQSSYERYF.

This clonotype was seen more than once but under ten times. This chain links TRBV7-2 with TRBJ2-3; TRBD2 agrees at 11 bases. Germline CDR1 is SGHTA and CDR2 is FQGNSA. V was clipped by 3 bases and J by 6 bases; unmatched bases: 14. The CDR3 length is 18 residues. In DNA form, the CDR3 reads TGTGCCAGCAGCTTTTTCGGTACCGGGACTAGCGGAGAGGATACGCAGTATTTT. This codes for CASSFFGTGTSGEDTQYF.